These 20 T cell receptor beta chains were sequenced from one sample in a study of blood T cell repertoires in COVID-19. The protocol was immunoSEQ multiplex PCR, while the TCRdb copy is restricted to in-frame clones and leaves out a portion. The sample yields over 110,000 clones, around 86% seen once. What was sequenced was peripheral blood. These receptors were taken from a human donor in a cohort sampled during active COVID-19.

V and J are TRBV24-1 and TRBJ2-3, with 7 bases aligning to TRBD2. CDR3 length equals 20 residues. V gave up 12 bases and J gave up 1 base; unmatched junction bases: 27. CDR1 is KGHDR and CDR2 is SFDVKD in the germline V gene. CDR3 DNA sequence: TGTGCCTATCCTTGGAGGTCTGCAGCGGGATGCTCTTACCGCACAGATACGCAGTATTTT. The encoded protein is CAYPWRSAAGCSYRTDTQYF.

This chain connects TRBV11-2 to TRBJ2-7; the D gene is possibly TRBD1 (6 bases). CDR3 size: 13 residues. The germline V gene has CDR1 SGHAT and CDR2 FQNNGV. Trimming left V 3 bases short and J 5 bases short, with 11 bases between. The CDR3 spells CASSLAGANEQYF. The CDR3 DNA is TGTGCCAGCAGCTTGGCAGGGGCCAACGAGCAGTACTTC.

Only a few counts were recorded for this clone. This rearrangement joins TRBV4-3 to TRBJ1-2, with 7 bases matching TRBD1. This CDR3 comprises 14 residues. Trimming took 4 bases from V and 4 from J; bases not matched to a gene: 6. The germline CDR1 and CDR2 sequences are LGHNA and YSLEER. The DNA of the CDR3 is TGCGCCAGCAGCCCAGCAGGGGGGCCCTATGGCTACACCTTC. The encoded protein is CASSPAGGPYGYTF.

The J gene is TRBJ2-4, the V gene TRBV19; TRBD1 matches at 9 bases. This CDR3 has 18 residues. Trimming removed 6 bases from V and 3 bases from J; junction bases left unmatched: 15. CDR1 and CDR2 from the germline V gene are LNHDA and SQIVND (reference sequence). DNA of the CDR3: TGTGCCAGTAGCCAAGTACGACAGGGGGGGATGAACAAAAACATTCAGTACTTC. It encodes CASSQVRQGGMNKNIQYF.

Only one count was recorded for this clone. V gene TRBV3-1 (or the pseudogene TRBV3-2) combines with J gene TRBJ2-5; D is possibly TRBD1 (6 bases). V was pared by 1 base and J by 4 bases, with 10 bases between. Germline V gene data show CDR1 as LGHDT and CDR2 as YNNKEL (reference sequence). The CDR3 totals 14 residues. This CDR3 is CASSQVVGAETQYF. The DNA for the CDR3 is TGTGCCAGCAGCCAAGTGGTGGGGGCAGAGACCCAGTACTTC.

Worth noting for this clone: The sample holds other DNA sequences that translate to the same CDR3. CDR3 sequence reads: CASSESRTGGETQYF. Here the CDR3 DNA reads TGTGCCAGCAGTGAATCCCGGACAGGGGGAGAGACCCAGTACTTC. The chain is built from TRBV25-1 and TRBJ2-5; 10 bases line up with TRBD1. Per the germline V gene, CDR1 is MGHDK and CDR2 is SYGVNS. The CDR3 contains 15 residues. Trimming cost V 1 base and J 4 bases; bases outside gene matches: 3.

CDR3: CASSRYRGSNSPLHF. The CDR3 nucleotides are TGTGCCAGCAGCCGGTATCGGGGAAGTAATTCACCCCTCCACTTT. The V and J genes are TRBV7-9 and TRBJ1-6; D unclear. V was shortened by 5 bases and J by 6 bases, with 14 bases between the two germline ends. The CDR3 consists of 15 residues. Germline values: CDR1 SEHNR, CDR2 FQNEAQ (reference sequence).

The chain joins TRBV18 to TRBJ1-4; 10 nucleotides line up with TRBD1. There are 14 residues in the CDR3. V lost 3 bases and J lost 7; bases outside the gene matches: 2. Germline V lookup: CDR1 KGHSH, CDR2 LQKENI. Here the CDR3 DNA reads TGTGCCAGCTCACCGGGACAGGGGCTTGAAAAACTGTTTTTT. It codes for CASSPGQGLEKLFF.

V and J are TRBV28 and TRBJ1-5, with unresolved D. Germline CDR1 and CDR2: MDHEN and SYDVKM. The CDR3 runs 12 residues. V was trimmed by 3 bases and J by 6 bases, leaving 6 bases between them. CDR3 protein: CASSFSFQPQHF. The CDR3 DNA reads as TGTGCCAGCAGTTTTAGTTTTCAGCCCCAGCATTTT. The full variable domain, with the rest looked up from reference TRBV28 and TRBJ1-5, is DVKVTQSSRYLVKRTGEKVFLECVQDMDHENMFWYRQDPGLGLRLIYFSYDVKMKEKGDIPEGYSVSREKKERFSLILESASTNQTSMYLCASSFSFQPQHFGDGTRLSIL.

The chain has TRBV6-6 and TRBJ2-2; 10 nucleotides agree with TRBD2. Germline trimming cut 6 bases from V and 6 bases from J; bases unmatched to any gene: 4. CDR1 is MNHNY, CDR2 SVGAGI, per germline (reference sequence). The CDR3 has 14 residues. CDR3 sequence: CASSRLAGSGELFF. CDR3 DNA sequence: TGTGCCAGCAGCCGACTAGCGGGCTCCGGGGAGCTGTTTTTT.

CDR3 sequence: CASSLGTAGETQYF. For the CDR3, the DNA is TGTGCCAGCAGCTTGGGGACAGCGGGGGAGACCCAGTACTTC. The chain recombines TRBV5-6 with TRBJ2-5; D possibly corresponds to TRBD2 (7 bases). The CDR3 sequence is 14 residues long. Trimming removed 0 bases at V and 5 bases at J, with 11 bases between. The germline gives CDR1 SGHDT, CDR2 YYEEEE.

V and J are TRBV4-3 and TRBJ2-4, with D perhaps matching TRBD2 (6 bases). CDR3 length: 19 residues. The ends were cut back, 0 bases at V and 4 bases at J, with 22 bases in the middle. Germline CDR1 reads LGHNA; CDR2 reads YSLEER. The CDR3: CASSQDGRWAGYGKNIQYF. In DNA form, the CDR3 reads TGCGCCAGCAGCCAAGATGGGAGATGGGCGGGATATGGGAAAAACATTCAGTACTTC.

This clone came up a few times. V and J are TRBV24-1 and TRBJ2-1; 9 bases map to TRBD1. V shed 5 bases, J shed 8 bases, and the junction held 6 bases outside the gene matches. This CDR3 is 14 amino acids long. Germline CDR1 reads KGHDR; CDR2 reads SFDVKD. CDR3 nucleotides: TGTGCCACCAGTGTAACAGGGGGCAAGGATGAGCAGTTCTTC. Amino acid sequence: CATSVTGGKDEQFF.

This clone is a singleton in its sample. This sequence joins TRBV12-5 and TRBJ2-5; TRBD1 matches at 10 bases. Germline loops: CDR1 LGHNT, CDR2 FRNRAP. The CDR3 contains 14 residues. Unmatched junction bases numbered 2, after V lost 4 bases and J lost 3 bases. The CDR3 spells CASGSGTGEETQYF. The DNA of the CDR3 is TGTGCTAGTGGTTCGGGGACAGGGGAAGAGACCCAGTACTTC.

This clone has only one observation. The chain uses TRBV6-5 and TRBJ2-5; 10 bases are shared with TRBD1. The CDR3 contains 13 residues. Trimming took 6 bases from V and 5 from J; bases not matched to a gene: 3. CDR1 is MNHEY and CDR2 is SVGAGI in the germline V gene. The DNA of the CDR3 is TGTGCCAGCAGACGACAGGGGGCCGAGACCCAGTACTTC. Its protein product is CASRRQGAETQYF.

The chain is built from TRBV11-2 and TRBJ2-7; 11 bases align to TRBD2. Germline CDR1 SGHAT, CDR2 FQNNGV. This CDR3 spans 16 amino acids. V was pared by 5 bases and J by 1 base, with 7 bases of the junction left unmatched. The CDR3: CASSRSSGRPSYEQYF. The CDR3 bases are TGTGCCAGCAGCAGGTCTAGCGGGAGGCCATCCTACGAGCAGTACTTC.

The chain couples TRBV18 to TRBJ1-4; weak D call: TRBD1 (5 bases). Trimming left V 4 bases short and J 0 bases short, with 9 bases between. Germline CDR1 KGHSH, CDR2 LQKENI. This CDR3 spans 15 amino acids. The CDR3 reads CASSLTGTTNEKLFF. CDR3 bases: TGTGCCAGCTCACTAACAGGAACAACTAATGAAAAACTGTTTTTT.

The chain couples TRBV9 to TRBJ1-1; the D gene is possibly TRBD1 (5 bases). Germline V CDR1 and CDR2: SGDLS, YYNGEE. With 0 bases removed from V and 5 bases from J, the gap between germline ends came to 17 bases. The CDR3 has 16 amino acids. For the CDR3, the DNA is TGTGCCAGCAGCGTAGGGTTAGGGGAGGAGAGTACTGAAGCTTTCTTT. Translating it yields CASSVGLGEESTEAFF.

The chain couples TRBV7-2 to TRBJ2-3; 10 positions match TRBD2. The CDR3 is made up of 16 amino acids. V dropped 5 bases and J dropped 6; count of bases not matched to a gene: 11. Germline CDR1 reads SGHTA; CDR2 reads FQGNSA. The CDR3 region is CASSLEGTSVFDTQYF. The CDR3 DNA follows: TGTGCCAGCAGCCTAGAAGGGACTAGCGTTTTTGATACGCAGTATTTT. Filled out from reference TRBV7-2 and TRBJ2-3, the complete variable domain reads GAGVSQSPSNKVTEKGKDVELRCDPISGHTALYWYRQSLGQGLEFLIYFQGNSAPDKSGLPSDRFSAERTGGSVSTLTIQRTQQEDSAVYLCASSLEGTSVFDTQYFGPGTRLTVL.

This chain links TRBV2 with TRBJ1-1; D call uncertain. Germline-derived CDR1 and CDR2 are SNHLY and FYNNEI. With 10 bases removed from V and 4 bases from J, the gap between germline ends came to 16 bases. The CDR3 has 13 amino acids. The CDR3 reads CATKKEMGTEAFF. In DNA form, the CDR3 reads TGTGCCACCAAGAAGGAGATGGGCACTGAAGCTTTCTTT.